Below, 14 T cell receptor beta chains from the same sample are listed, as sequenced in a study of neoadjuvant nivolumab and ipilimumab in lung cancer. Only in-frame clones appear in the TCRdb table, and some are missing; sequencing was by immunoSEQ multiplex PCR. This table has tens of thousands of clones, more than 70% appearing once. The sequencing used peripheral blood, collected before neoadjuvant nivolumab, alone or with ipilimumab. The source of these receptors is an adult with non-small cell lung cancer.

The V and J genes are TRBV4-2 and TRBJ2-6, with TRBD2 as a possible D gene (6 bases). This CDR3 spans 21 amino acids. V was trimmed by 4 bases and J by 0 bases, leaving 25 bases between them. Germline CDR1 LGHNA, CDR2 YNFKEQ. Here the CDR3 DNA reads TGTGCCAGCAGCCCAATTCTCCCTGCGGGAACACTGGCCTCTGGGGCCAACGTCCTGACTTTC. Translated: CASSPILPAGTLASGANVLTF.

V usage is TRBV5-1 and J usage is TRBJ2-5; 10 nucleotides align to TRBD1. With V trimmed by 0 bases and J by 5 bases, 7 bases remained unmatched. Germline V CDR1 and CDR2: SGHRS, YFSETQ. This CDR3 has 16 amino acids. The CDR3 DNA reads as TGCGCCAGCAGCTTGGTGACAGGGGGCTGGTTCGAGACCCAGTACTTC. This sequence encodes CASSLVTGGWFETQYF.

This clone was found once. J is TRBJ1-1 and V is TRBV2; D possibly corresponds to TRBD1 (5 bases). The V end lost 2 bases, the J end lost 5 bases, and 9 bases lay between the germline ends. The CDR3 covers 13 residues. Germline assignment: CDR1 SNHLY and CDR2 FYNNEI. In nucleotides, the CDR3 is TGTGCCAGCAGTGAACAGGGACGGACTGAAGCTTTCTTT. This gives the protein CASSEQGRTEAFF.

The chain combines TRBV10-3 with TRBJ1-1, with D possibly being TRBD1 (5 bases). Germline V gene data show CDR1 as ENHRY and CDR2 as SYGVKD. The CDR3 is made up of 14 amino acids. Trimming pared 5 bases from V and 6 bases from J, leaving 16 bases between. CDR3 sequence reads: CAISLDRDVAEAFF. DNA of the CDR3: TGTGCCATCAGTTTAGACCGGGACGTCGCTGAAGCTTTCTTT.

CDR3 nucleotide sequence: TGTGCCAGCAGTTACTCCGGGGACGTCGGAGAGACCCAGTACTTC. Its translation: CASSYSGDVGETQYF. This rearrangement joins TRBV6-6 to TRBJ2-5; D could derive from TRBD1 or TRBD2 (5 bases each). The CDR3 has 15 amino acids. Per the germline V gene, CDR1 is MNHNY and CDR2 is SVGAGI (reference sequence). Trimming took off 0 bases at V and 4 bases at J, with 12 bases between the two ends.

The chain recombines TRBV6-4 with TRBJ2-5, with D tentatively TRBD2 (6 bases). This CDR3 region has 17 residues. Per the germline V gene, CDR1 is MRHNA and CDR2 is SNTAGT. V gave up 2 bases and J gave up 5 bases, with 21 bases separating them. In DNA form, the CDR3 reads TGTGCCAGCAGTGACGCCTGGCGGGGCACTAATGGGGAGACCCAGTACTTC. Translated, it gives CASSDAWRGTNGETQYF.

This sequence joins TRBV10-3 and TRBJ1-5; D unresolved. CDR1 is ENHRY and CDR2 is SYGVKD in the germline V gene. The CDR3 totals 14 residues. V was shortened by 3 bases and J by 2 bases, with 8 bases between the two germline ends. Written as DNA, the CDR3 is TGTGCCATCAGTGAAGAGGTCGGCAATCAGCCCCAGCATTTT. This gives the protein CAISEEVGNQPQHF.

The V call is TRBV7-3, the J call TRBJ2-5, with TRBD2 matching over 8 bases. The CDR3 is 14 amino acids. The germline gives CDR1 SGHTA, CDR2 FQGTGA. J gave up 5 bases and V 0 bases, and 2 bases lay outside the gene matches. This CDR3 reads CASSLTSGEETQYF. The CDR3 nucleotides are TGTGCCAGCAGCTTAACTAGCGGGGAGGAGACCCAGTACTTC. Together with reference TRBV7-3 and TRBJ2-5, the CDR3 gives the full variable domain: GAGVSQTPSNKVTEKGKYVELRCDPISGHTALYWYRQSLGQGPEFLIYFQGTGAADDSGLPNDRFFAVRPEGSVSTLKIQRTERGDSAVYLCASSLTSGEETQYFGPGTRLLVL.

V gene TRBV27 combines with J gene TRBJ1-1; D call uncertain. From germline, CDR1 is MNHEY and CDR2 SMNVEV (reference sequence). The CDR3 consists of 13 residues. V gave up 5 bases and J gave up 1 base, with 8 bases separating them. This CDR3 reads CASSPRQNTEAFF. In DNA form, the CDR3 reads TGTGCCAGCAGTCCTCGACAGAACACTGAAGCTTTCTTT.

The gene calls are TRBV27 and TRBJ1-1; D unclear. Germline lookup yields CDR1 MNHEY and CDR2 SMNVEV (reference sequence). The V end lost 2 bases, the J end lost 1 base, and 5 bases lay between the germline ends. This CDR3 contains 13 residues. CDR3: CASSLNRNTEAFF. CDR3 nucleotide sequence: TGTGCCAGCAGTTTAAATAGGAACACTGAAGCTTTCTTT.

V gene TRBV5-1 combines with J gene TRBJ2-5; 13 bases agree with TRBD2. Trimming at V came to 3 bases and at J to 2 bases, leaving 4 bases not matched to a gene. The CDR3 loop spans 16 amino acids. Germline V gene data show CDR1 as SGHRS and CDR2 as YFSETQ. The CDR3 DNA reads as TGCGCCAGCAGCTCATTGACTAGCGGGGGGCAAGAGACCCAGTACTTC. Amino acid sequence: CASSSLTSGGQETQYF.

The chain is built from TRBV27 and TRBJ1-4, with D perhaps matching TRBD1 (6 bases). Trimming removed 6 bases at V and 7 bases at J, with 12 bases between. CDR3 length equals 13 residues. Germline V CDR1 and CDR2: MNHEY, SMNVEV (reference sequence). The CDR3 here is CASRSTGSEKLFF. CDR3 nucleotides: TGTGCCAGCAGATCAACAGGGTCTGAAAAACTGTTTTTT.

This chain connects TRBV7-2 to TRBJ1-2; possibly TRBD1 for D (6 bases). The CDR3 loop spans 14 amino acids. The V end was cut by 3 bases, the J end by 8 bases, with 16 bases between. From germline, CDR1 is SGHTA and CDR2 FQGNSA. DNA for the CDR3: TGTGCCAGCAGCTTCGTCGAGGGGGGCGGGGGCTACACCTTC. This encodes CASSFVEGGGGYTF.

J is TRBJ1-5 and V is TRBV28; TRBD1 might be the D (5 bases). This CDR3 contains 14 residues. CDR1 is MDHEN, CDR2 SYDVKM, per germline. V lost 3 bases and J lost 4, with 10 bases in between. The CDR3 loop reads CASSFGAFNQPQHF. CDR3 DNA: TGTGCCAGCAGTTTTGGGGCCTTTAATCAGCCCCAGCATTTT.